This passage covers 18 T cell receptor beta chains from one sample sequenced in a study of shared clonotypes between healthy human individuals. Sequenced by immunoSEQ multiplex PCR; TCRdb stores in-frame clones only, minus some. The repertoire holds over a million clones, 98% seen once, with roughly 0.36% in the top ten. The source material was naive CD4+ T cells sorted from blood. Subset noted: CD45RA+ positively selected. Every receptor here comes from a man between 25 and 39 years old in good health.

J is TRBJ1-1 and V is TRBV5-1, with D unresolved. Germline V CDR1 and CDR2: SGHRS, YFSETQ. V lost 1 base and J 1 base, leaving 5 bases between the germline ends. The CDR3 is 13 amino acids. The CDR3 spells CASSLNPNTEAFF. The CDR3 DNA follows: TGCGCCAGCAGCTTGAACCCGAACACTGAAGCTTTCTTT.

Details on this clone: At one end the junction does not follow the germline gene, possibly because of a read error. This chain connects TRBV9 to TRBJ2-7; maybe TRBD1 (6 bases). The germline gives CDR1 SGDLS, CDR2 YYNGEE. CDR3 size: 16 residues. The CDR3 reads CASSTVGGGASHEQYF. The CDR3 coding sequence is TGTGCCAGCAGCACCGTCGGTGGGGGCGCCTCCCACGAGCAGTACTTC.

The chain carries TRBV18 and TRBJ2-6; perhaps TRBD1 as D (6 bases). The CDR3 has 16 residues. From germline, CDR1 is KGHSH and CDR2 LQKENI. V lost 0 bases and J 2 bases, leaving 8 bases between the germline ends. The CDR3 region is CASSPPQGPGANVLTF. CDR3 bases: TGTGCCAGCTCACCACCGCAGGGGCCTGGGGCCAACGTCCTGACTTTC.

The CDR3 sequence: CVIEWEYEQFF. For the CDR3, the DNA is TGTGTTATAGAGTGGGAGTATGAGCAGTTCTTC. J is TRBJ2-1 and V is TRBV7-2; D perhaps matches TRBD2 (5 bases). This CDR3 has 11 amino acids. Germline V gene lookup returns CDR1 SGHTA and CDR2 FQGNSA.

The V call is TRBV30, the J call TRBJ2-2; D gene unclear. Germline V gene sequence: CDR1 GTSNPN, CDR2 SVGIG (reference sequence). The V and J ends lost 5 bases and 3 bases respectively, with 7 bases between them. The CDR3 length is 12 residues. This CDR3 reads CAWCSDTGELFF. The CDR3 DNA reads TGTGCCTGGTGCTCCGACACCGGGGAGCTGTTTTTT.

This clone is a singleton in its sample. V and J are TRBV29-1 and TRBJ2-1, with a possible D match to TRBD1 (6 bases). Germline V gene data show CDR1 as SQVTM and CDR2 as ANQGSEA. This CDR3 is 11 amino acids long. The germline V and J ends were trimmed by 5 bases and 6 bases, with 8 bases remaining between them. This CDR3 is CSVSQGNEQFF. As DNA, the CDR3 is TGCAGCGTTTCACAGGGCAATGAGCAGTTCTTC.

This clone was observed once. The gene calls are TRBV4-3 and TRBJ1-2; TRBD1 aligns across 7 bases. The CDR3 extends over 16 amino acids. V was pared by 4 bases and J by 3 bases, with 11 bases of the junction left unmatched. The germline gives CDR1 LGHNA, CDR2 YSLEER. CDR3 in DNA: TGCGCCAGCAGCCCTACCGGGGCCAGGGGGTACTATGGCTACACCTTC. Its translation: CASSPTGARGYYGYTF.

In its sample, this clone was seen once. The chain is built from TRBV6-6 and TRBJ2-3; D is perhaps TRBD2 (6 bases). V lost 7 bases, J lost 1 base, and 9 bases lay in between. Germline V CDR1 and CDR2: MNHNY, SVGAGI (reference sequence). There are 13 residues in the CDR3. The CDR3 DNA sequence: TGTGCCAGCAAACCTAGCGGCACAGATACGCAGTATTTT. It codes for CASKPSGTDTQYF.

This clone was detected once. The chain joins TRBV11-3 to TRBJ2-7; 7 bases align to TRBD2. The CDR3 length is 14 residues. Losses at the gene ends were 4 bases for V and 6 bases for J; bases not matched to a gene: 9. Looked up from germline, CDR1 is SGHNT and CDR2 is YENEEA. CDR3 coding DNA: TGTGCCAGCAGCTCTAGGGACTATCCCACCGAGCAGTACTTC. Translation: CASSSRDYPTEQYF.

The CDR3 DNA reads TGCAGCGTACATAGGACAGGGGTCGGCTCCTACGAGCAGTACTTC. Translation: CSVHRTGVGSYEQYF. The genes are TRBV29-1 and TRBJ2-7; 9 positions agree with TRBD1. Germline V lookup: CDR1 SQVTM, CDR2 ANQGSEA. V dropped 6 bases and J dropped 0; count of bases not matched to a gene: 9. The CDR3 runs 15 residues.

The chain is built from TRBV7-6 and TRBJ1-1; D is uncertain. Per the germline V gene, CDR1 is SGHVS and CDR2 is FNYEAQ. The ends were cut back, 7 bases at V and 1 base at J, with 10 bases in the middle. The CDR3 is made up of 13 amino acids. The CDR3 here is CASNHGRNTEAFF. In nucleotides, the CDR3 is TGTGCCAGCAACCATGGCCGGAACACTGAAGCTTTCTTT.

The gene calls are TRBV5-8 and TRBJ2-4, with unresolved D. The germline V and J ends were trimmed by 7 bases and 10 bases, with 15 bases remaining between them. Germline lookup yields CDR1 SGHTS and CDR2 YDEGEE. CDR3 size: 12 residues. CDR3 sequence: CASASAAFIQYF. CDR3 bases: TGTGCCAGCGCGTCAGCCGCATTTATTCAGTACTTC.

V and J are TRBV19 and TRBJ2-3, with 7 bases fitting TRBD2. CDR1 LNHDA and CDR2 SQIVND come from the germline V gene (reference sequence). The CDR3 has 18 amino acids. The trim removed 2 bases at V and 0 bases at J, leaving 11 bases unmatched. The CDR3 sequence: CASSIFPNRLASTDTQYF. DNA for the CDR3: TGTGCCAGTAGTATATTTCCCAACCGACTAGCCAGCACAGATACGCAGTATTTT.

This clone came up once. The chain recombines TRBV11-3 with TRBJ2-1; the D gene could be TRBD1 or TRBD2 (6 bases each). The CDR3 spans 15 residues. The germline CDR1 and CDR2 sequences are SGHNT and YENEEA. Between the trimmed V and J ends, which lost 4 bases and 6 bases, there was a span of 16 bases. CDR3 region: CASSSSWGAFNEQFF. CDR3 bases: TGTGCCAGCAGCTCGTCGTGGGGGGCGTTCAATGAGCAGTTCTTC.

This chain uses TRBV10-3 with TRBJ1-2, with TRBD1 identical over 8 bases. Trimming removed 1 base from V and 8 bases from J; junction bases left unmatched: 9. This CDR3 is built from 15 residues. From germline, CDR1 is ENHRY and CDR2 SYGVKD. The CDR3 nucleotides read TGTGCCATCAGTGAGTGGAGCCAGGGGGCACGGGGCTACACCTTC. Amino acids: CAISEWSQGARGYTF.

The chain links TRBV19 to TRBJ2-5; 7 nucleotides match TRBD1. The CDR3 spans 15 residues. J gave up 1 base and V 5 bases, and 7 bases lay outside the gene matches. Germline V CDR1 and CDR2: LNHDA, SQIVND (reference sequence). The CDR3 is CASSVTGDIQETQYF. For the CDR3, the DNA is TGTGCCAGTAGTGTAACAGGGGACATCCAAGAGACCCAGTACTTC.

The J gene is TRBJ2-7, the V gene TRBV5-1, with 8 bases matching TRBD2. The CDR3 is 12 residues long. The J segment lost 5 bases and the V segment lost 4 bases, leaving 2 bases of the junction unmatched. Germline V lookup: CDR1 SGHRS, CDR2 YFSETQ. The CDR3 loop is CASSRSGNEQYF. The CDR3 region has the DNA TGCGCCAGCAGCCGTAGCGGGAACGAGCAGTACTTC.

This chain uses TRBV11-1 with TRBJ2-7; D unclear. Germline V lookup: CDR1 SGHAT, CDR2 FQDESV (reference sequence). Trimming removed 5 bases from V and 0 bases from J, with 8 bases in between. The CDR3 extends over 13 amino acids. The CDR3 DNA sequence: TGTGCCAGCAGCCCTCAGGCCTCCTACGAGCAGTACTTC. It is translated as CASSPQASYEQYF.